The 23 T cell receptor beta chains in this list originate from one sample, sequenced in a study of lymphopenia after photon versus proton radiotherapy. The data were produced by immunoSEQ multiplex PCR, yet TCRdb's version contains in-frame clones alone and is incomplete. The sample shows about 26,000 clones, around 83% of them seen only once. The specimen was peripheral blood, collected from a patient treated with photon-based radiotherapy. The origin of the receptors is a man younger than 45 with gastric cancer.

V and J are TRBV11-3 and TRBJ1-4, with a weak D call TRBD1 (5 bases). The CDR3 has 15 amino acids. Trimming took 3 bases from V and 5 from J, leaving 13 bases between them. Germline V gene data show CDR1 as SGHNT and CDR2 as YENEEA. The CDR3 here is CASSFGGGMNEKLFF. The CDR3 nucleotides read TGTGCCAGCAGCTTTGGCGGGGGGATGAATGAAAAACTGTTTTTT.

The J gene is TRBJ1-1, the V gene TRBV4-1; D is perhaps TRBD1 (5 bases). The CDR3 loop spans 17 amino acids. V dropped 3 bases and J dropped 3 bases, with 20 bases sitting between them. Germline assignment: CDR1 MGHRA and CDR2 YSYEKL. The CDR3, as DNA: TGCGCCAGCAGCCAGGAGGATGTCGCCTCGGGGGACACTGAAGCTTTCTTT. Encoded protein: CASSQEDVASGDTEAFF.

The rearrangement links TRBV28 to TRBJ1-5, with 10 bases that match TRBD1. Unmatched junction bases numbered 14, after V lost 7 bases and J lost 8 bases. Germline CDR1 and CDR2: MDHEN and SYDVKM. The length of the CDR3 is 16 residues. As DNA, the CDR3 is TGTGCCAGCACCGTCACCGGGACAGGGGATTTAAAGCCCCAGCATTTT. Protein: CASTVTGTGDLKPQHF.

The J gene is TRBJ2-7, the V gene TRBV6-6; D possibly uses TRBD1 or TRBD2 (5 bases each). The CDR3 consists of 14 residues. Between the trimmed V and J ends, which lost 7 bases and 2 bases, there was a span of 15 bases. From germline, CDR1 is MNHNY and CDR2 SVGAGI (reference sequence). The CDR3 DNA reads TGTGCCAGCATTACGGGACCGGGACCCTACGAGCAGTACTTC. This encodes CASITGPGPYEQYF.

The genes are TRBV7-3 and TRBJ2-1; D is perhaps TRBD1 (6 bases). CDR1 and CDR2 from the germline V gene are SGHTA and FQGTGA. Deletions cut 5 bases from V and 0 bases from J, with 11 bases between. There are 15 residues in the CDR3. CDR3 nucleotide sequence: TGTGCCAGCAGCCTCCGACAGGCCTCCTACAATGAGCAGTTCTTC. It encodes CASSLRQASYNEQFF.

The chain recombines TRBV4-1 with TRBJ2-7; possible D gene TRBD2, 5 bases. Trimming stripped 1 base from V and 5 bases from J, with 24 bases between. The CDR3 has 18 residues. Germline CDR1 is MGHRA and CDR2 is YSYEKL. CDR3 in amino acids: CASSQGEASYTLSHEQYF. CDR3 in DNA: TGCGCCAGCAGCCAAGGCGAGGCTAGCTACACACTCTCGCACGAGCAGTACTTC.

The chain recombines TRBV6-6 with TRBJ2-7; 10 positions agree with TRBD1. The CDR3 consists of 13 residues. Trimming took 4 bases from V and 3 from J; bases not matched to a gene: 0. Germline V gene data show CDR1 as MNHNY and CDR2 as SVGAGI (reference sequence). The CDR3 DNA reads as TGTGCCAGCAGTTGGACAGGGGGCTACGAGCAGTACTTC. Translating gives CASSWTGGYEQYF.

The chain is built from TRBV28 and TRBJ2-1; a weak D match, TRBD1 (5 bases). This CDR3 is built from 16 residues. Germline loops: CDR1 MDHEN, CDR2 SYDVKM. Deletions cut 3 bases from V and 2 bases from J, with 14 bases between. The CDR3 coding sequence is TGTGCCAGCAGTTTGGGTCGGACACCTACCTACAATGAGCAGTTCTTC. Its protein is CASSLGRTPTYNEQFF.

The chain uses TRBV28 and TRBJ2-3; D may match TRBD1 or TRBD2 (5 bases each). Per germline, CDR1 MDHEN and CDR2 SYDVKM. Trimming left V 6 bases short and J 4 bases short, with 8 bases between. The CDR3 has 12 amino acids. CDR3 sequence: CASRGVADTQYF. The DNA for the CDR3 is TGTGCCAGCAGGGGGGTCGCAGATACGCAGTATTTT.

This clone has just a few counts. CDR3 in amino acids: CATSRGTYNSPLHF. The CDR3 DNA reads as TGTGCCACCAGCAGAGGGACCTATAATTCACCCCTCCACTTT. The J gene is TRBJ1-6, the V gene TRBV15; no clear D gene. Germline lookup yields CDR1 LNHNV and CDR2 YYDKDF (reference sequence). CDR3 size: 14 residues. The V end was cut by 1 base, the J end by 2 bases, with 3 bases between.

V and J are TRBV7-8 and TRBJ1-1, with unresolved D. V was shortened by 0 bases and J by 0 bases, with 8 bases between the two germline ends. Germline lookup yields CDR1 SGHVS and CDR2 FQNEAQ. CDR3 size: 15 residues. The CDR3 protein is CASSLAVMMNTEAFF. In nucleotides, the CDR3 is TGTGCCAGCAGCTTAGCGGTGATGATGAACACTGAAGCTTTCTTT.

The V and J genes are TRBV4-3 and TRBJ2-1; 9 bases agree with TRBD1. This CDR3 comprises 17 residues. Trimming cost V 0 bases and J 5 bases; bases outside gene matches: 8. CDR1 and CDR2 (germline): LGHNA, YSLEER. The CDR3 bases are TGCGCCAGCAGCCAAGAGGGGGTAGGACAGGGGAACAATGAGCAGTTCTTC. It is translated as CASSQEGVGQGNNEQFF.

The chain combines TRBV14 with TRBJ1-1; 8 bases are a match to TRBD1. The J segment lost 5 bases and the V segment lost 2 bases, leaving 1 base of the junction unmatched. CDR3 size: 13 residues. Germline V lookup: CDR1 SGHDN, CDR2 FVKESK. CDR3 nucleotide sequence: TGTGCCAGCAGCCAATGGACAGGGACTGAAGCTTTCTTT. Amino acid sequence: CASSQWTGTEAFF.

This clone occurred once. The chain is built from TRBV7-3 and TRBJ2-1; perhaps TRBD1 as D (6 bases). The CDR3 is made up of 12 amino acids. CDR1 SGHTA and CDR2 FQGTGA come from the germline V gene. V was trimmed by 5 bases and J by 9 bases, leaving 11 bases between them. For the CDR3, the DNA is TGTGCCAGCAGCCATCAGGGGCGTGAGCAGTTCTTC. Encoded protein: CASSHQGREQFF.

The genes are TRBV7-8 and TRBJ1-3; D is possibly TRBD1 (5 bases). The CDR3 is 14 residues long. From germline, CDR1 is SGHVS and CDR2 FQNEAQ. Between the trimmed V and J ends, which lost 6 bases and 2 bases, there was a span of 11 bases. The CDR3 DNA follows: TGTGCCAGCAGGGGACCAAGGCCTGGAAACACCATATATTTT. Translating it yields CASRGPRPGNTIYF.

This clone was seen a few times. The chain couples TRBV19 to TRBJ2-7; TRBD2 matches 8 bases. The CDR3 is 14 residues long. V was clipped by 1 base and J by 4 bases; unmatched bases: 3. The germline CDR1 and CDR2 sequences are LNHDA and SQIVND (reference sequence). CDR3 region: CASSIAAGVYEQYF. CDR3 DNA sequence: TGTGCCAGTAGTATAGCAGCGGGAGTTTACGAGCAGTACTTC.

There are a few counts of this clone. The J gene is TRBJ2-3, the V gene TRBV19; 9 bases map to TRBD2. Germline loops: CDR1 LNHDA, CDR2 SQIVND (reference sequence). This CDR3 spans 15 amino acids. The J segment lost 4 bases and the V segment lost 5 bases, leaving 7 bases of the junction unmatched. The CDR3 region has the DNA TGTGCCAGTAGTGTCGGCGGGGGGGACGCAGATACGCAGTATTTT. This sequence encodes CASSVGGGDADTQYF.

The J gene is TRBJ1-1, the V gene TRBV20-1, with D unclear. The length of the CDR3 is 11 residues. Germline assignment: CDR1 DFQATT and CDR2 SNEGSKA (reference sequence). CDR3 sequence reads: CPRKGRTEAFF. The CDR3 DNA follows: TGCCCTAGGAAAGGGAGAACTGAAGCTTTCTTT.

About this clone: Other nucleotide sequences from this sample produce the same CDR3. The CDR3 loop reads CASSDNRGADTQYF. The CDR3 nucleotides are TGTGCCAGCAGCGACAACAGGGGAGCAGATACGCAGTATTTT. The chain employs TRBV7-3 and TRBJ2-3, with TRBD1 matching 7 bases. Germline V lookup: CDR1 SGHTA, CDR2 FQGTGA. The CDR3 has 14 residues. With V trimmed by 5 bases and J by 4 bases, 6 bases remained unmatched.

The rearrangement links TRBV7-8 to TRBJ2-1; D is possibly TRBD2 (5 bases). Trimming shortened V by 1 base and J by 5 bases, and 15 bases separated the two germline ends. This CDR3 has 16 amino acids. Germline V gives CDR1 SGHVS, CDR2 FQNEAQ. CDR3 nucleotides: TGTGCCAGCAGCTTAGTTCCGGGGAAGGGCAACAATGAGCAGTTCTTC. Protein product: CASSLVPGKGNNEQFF.

The chain is built from TRBV11-3 and TRBJ2-3; no reliable D call. Germline assignment: CDR1 SGHNT and CDR2 YENEEA. CDR3 size: 15 residues. V shed 2 bases and J shed 2 bases, with 11 bases lying between them. The CDR3 reads CASSLKQGSTDTQYF. Written as DNA, the CDR3 is TGTGCCAGCAGCTTAAAGCAAGGATCCACAGATACGCAGTATTTT.

The gene calls are TRBV28 and TRBJ2-5, with TRBD1 identical over 7 bases. Germline V gene data show CDR1 as MDHEN and CDR2 as SYDVKM. Trimming cost V 6 bases and J 4 bases; bases outside gene matches: 5. The CDR3 consists of 13 residues. For the CDR3, the DNA is TGTGCCAGCAGATACAGGGGAAGAGAGACCCAGTACTTC. Protein product: CASRYRGRETQYF.

This clone was detected a few times. The genes are TRBV6-6 and TRBJ1-2; D gene unclear. The CDR3 length is 10 residues. The germline V gene has CDR1 MNHNY and CDR2 SVGAGI (reference sequence). The germline V and J ends were trimmed by 8 bases and 2 bases, with 3 bases remaining between them. The chain's CDR3 is CASENYGYTF. As DNA, the CDR3 is TGTGCCAGCGAAAACTATGGCTACACCTTC.